Sequencing of this T cell receptor beta chain was carried out in a study of CXCR3-negative and CXCR3-positive naive CD8 T cells. The CDR3 is made up of 14 amino acids. Germline V lookup: CDR1 SNHLY, CDR2 FYNNEI. Carrying UMI labels, the TRB cDNA libraries were prepared through 5' RACE. TCRdb reprocessed the 5' RACE reads and keeps a single row for each CDR3 protein, giving no DNA. The specimen's table records 65,000 to 85,000 distinct CDR3 sequences. V is TRBV2 and J is TRBJ2-1; the TCRdb call, TRBD2, lacks DNA for checking. The receptor comes from a human donor in good health. Some clones in this sample may be carry-over from other donors' samples. Specimen: naive CXCR3- CD8+ T cells from blood. Documented subset: CD45RO-CCR7+CD27+CD95- naive CD8+ T cells lacking CXCR3 (TNR3-). This CDR3 is CASSEVAVYNEQFF.